One sample yielded the 7 T cell receptor beta chains listed below, sequenced in a study of T cells expressing NK-cell markers. Each CDR3 protein gets one entry in TCRdb, which reprocessed the 5' RACE reads and gives no DNA. This listing includes about 160,000 distinct CDR3 sequences. What was sequenced was blood T cells: a sorted CD56 or NKG2C T cell subset, CD4+ or CD8+ T cells, or bulk PBMC T cells (not recorded which). The receptors here all came from a woman aged 18-70 years in good health.

V usage is TRBV11-2 and J usage is TRBJ2-1; without DNA, the TCRdb call of TRBD2 cannot be checked. Germline-derived CDR1 and CDR2 are SGHAT and FQNNGV. The length of the CDR3 is 19 residues. The CDR3 is CASSLFGPSGSRSYNEQFF.

The rearrangement joins TRBV5-1 to TRBJ2-1; TCRdb's D call of TRBD1 is untestable without DNA. CDR1 and CDR2 (germline): SGHRS, YFSETQ. The CDR3 sequence is 16 residues long. CDR3: CASSLEGAYSYNEQFF. Full variable domain (rest looked up from reference TRBV5-1 and TRBJ2-1): KAGVTQTPRYLIKTRGQQVTLSCSPISGHRSVSWYQQTPGQGLQFLFEYFSETQRNKGNFPGRFSGRQFSNSRSEMNVSTLELGDSALYLCASSLEGAYSYNEQFFGPGTRLTVL.

The gene calls are TRBV10-3 and TRBJ1-1; TCRdb reports TRBD1, a call that lacks DNA to check it against. Germline V gives CDR1 ENHRY, CDR2 SYGVKD. The CDR3 is made up of 14 amino acids. The CDR3 spells CAIRDRATNTEAFF.

The rearrangement joins TRBV12-3 or TRBV12-4 to TRBJ1-2; TCRdb indicates TRBD1, and absent DNA this call remains unverified. The CDR3 is made up of 15 amino acids. CDR3 in amino acids: CASRGGDRVREGYTF.

The V call is TRBV20-1, the J call TRBJ1-6; TCRdb's assignment of TRBD1 cannot be checked, as there is no DNA. The CDR3 totals 13 residues. Germline-derived CDR1 and CDR2 are DFQATT and SNEGSKA (reference sequence). The CDR3 spells CSAPQGSNSPLHF.

The chain is built from TRBV5-1 and TRBJ2-3. CDR1 SGHRS and CDR2 YFSETQ come from the germline V gene. This CDR3 contains 11 residues. This chain's CDR3 is CASSWLDTQYF.

V usage is TRBV15 and J usage is TRBJ1-2; TCRdb reports TRBD1, a call that lacks DNA to check it against. Germline V CDR1 and CDR2: LNHNV, YYDKDF (reference sequence). This CDR3 spans 15 amino acids. CDR3 region: CATSRAGRDRYGYTF.